The T cell receptor beta chain described here comes from a study of shared clonotypes between healthy human individuals. Sorted subsets were amplified in replicate PCRs using approximately 0.2 ug DNA, approximately 30,000 T cell genomes. TCRdb's table, derived via immunoSEQ multiplex PCR, lists solely in-frame clones and lacks some. The sample records more than 2 million clones, just over 90% being singletons. A remark on this clone: The antigen is undetermined.

CD8 cells regarded as naive lacked CD45RO, were positively chosen for CCR7, and omitted terminally differentiated effector memory CD45RA+ cells. Study-wide results and caveats: Naive subsets usually exceeded memory subsets in estimated richness. Inspection by rarefaction showed sorted-subset sequencing to be incomplete despite large depth.

The sequencing input was naive CD8+ T cells from PBMCs. The TCR comes from a man aged 18-30 years in good health. Some clones in this sample may be carry-over from other donors' samples.

The CDR3 nucleotides are TGTGCCAGCAGTCCTATAGCGGGAGGGCCGCGGGAGCAGTTCTTC. Translating it yields CASSPIAGGPREQFF. The chain carries TRBV27 and TRBJ2-1, with TRBD2 matching 11 bases. This CDR3 is built from 15 residues. V lost 5 bases and J lost 10; bases outside the gene matches: 10. The germline V gene has CDR1 MNHEY and CDR2 SMNVEV (reference sequence).